The 32 T cell receptor beta chains listed next were all sequenced from one sample in a study of CD8+CD57+ T cells in acquired aplastic anemia. The template used for profiling TCR beta VDJ and CDR3 was genomic DNA. MiXCR was run by TCRdb on the reads, yielding one entry per CDR3 protein. The sample holds hundreds of thousands of distinct CDR3 sequences, 55% to 70% seen once. Sequenced sample: sorted CD4+, CD8+, or CD8+CD57+ T cells (not recorded which) from PBMCs. These receptors all stem from a human donor in good health, serving as a control.

Points on this clonotype: The missing conserved phenylalanine or tryptophan at the end of this CDR3 makes a read error likely. Because the CDR3's place on the DNA is in doubt, the DNA is left out and the CDR3 is given as listed by TCRdb. CDR3 protein: CAIRTGGTGELFFAVRS. The rearrangement joins TRBV10-3 to TRBJ1-6; the table calls TRBD1, which could not be checked here. Including both end residues, the CDR3 is 17 amino acids long. Germline loops: CDR1 ENHRY, CDR2 SYGVKD.

The chain recombines TRBV9 with TRBJ2-2, with D perhaps matching TRBD1 (5 bases). Trimming took off 6 bases at V and 2 bases at J, with 17 bases between the two ends. Per germline, CDR1 SGDLS and CDR2 YYNGEE. The CDR3 has 16 residues. CDR3 protein: CASTDRATGNTGELFF. The CDR3 DNA reads as TGTGCCAGCACCGACAGAGCTACTGGAAACACCGGGGAGCTGTTTTTT.

This clonotype was seen many times. The J gene is TRBJ2-3, the V gene TRBV3-1, with D tentatively TRBD1 (5 bases). V was shortened by 0 bases and J by 4 bases, with 20 bases between the two germline ends. Germline lookup yields CDR1 LGHDT and CDR2 YNNKEL (reference sequence). This CDR3 contains 18 residues. The CDR3 bases are TGTGCCAGCAGCCAAGAATGGTGGGTCAGGGTCGACTCAGATACGCAGTATTTT. Its protein is CASSQEWWVRVDSDTQYF.

The chain links TRBV29-1 to TRBJ2-4; TRBD1 aligns across 8 bases. J was trimmed by 7 bases and V by 5 bases; bases with no gene match: 4. Germline CDR1 is SQVTM and CDR2 is ANQGSEA. This CDR3 spans 12 amino acids. The CDR3 region is CSVSTGDNIQYF. The CDR3 region has the DNA TGCAGCGTTTCGACAGGGGACAACATTCAGTACTTC.

This clonotype was counted between two and nine times. The chain joins TRBV19 to TRBJ2-4; D not resolved. V dropped 9 bases and J dropped 2 bases, with 26 bases sitting between them. Germline-derived CDR1 and CDR2 are LNHDA and SQIVND (reference sequence). CDR3 length: 18 residues. CDR3 amino acids: CARNDLSPGLISKNIQYF. The DNA for the CDR3 is TGTGCCAGAAATGACCTCTCCCCCGGGCTCATCTCCAAAAACATTCAGTACTTC. The whole variable domain, filled in from reference TRBV19 and TRBJ2-4, reads DGGITQSPKYLFRKEGQNVTLSCEQNLNHDAMYWYRQDPGQGLRLIYYSQIVNDFQKGDIAEGYSVSREKKESFPLTVTSAQKNPTAFYLCARNDLSPGLISKNIQYFGAGTRLSVL.

This clonotype occurred once. The CDR3 end shows no conserved phenylalanine or tryptophan, and so a read error is likely. The genes are TRBV6-5 and TRBJ1-2; weak D call: TRBD1 (5 bases). V shed 8 bases and J shed 3 bases, with 22 bases lying between them. The CDR3 totals 16 residues. The V gene's germline CDR1 is MNHEY and CDR2 SVGAGI. The CDR3 DNA sequence: TGTGCCAGCGGGCTACCTCATTTCCGGGGCTACTATGGCTACACCCTC. It yields the protein CASGLPHFRGYYGYTL.

This clonotype was seen more than once but under ten times. The chain combines TRBV10-1 with TRBJ2-3; 7 bases are shared with TRBD2. CDR1 and CDR2 (germline): WNHNN, SYGVQD (reference sequence). J lost 4 bases, V lost 3 bases, and 1 base had no gene match. CDR3 length: 13 amino acids. DNA of the CDR3: TGCGCCAGCAGTGACACTAGCGCAGATACGCAGTATTTT. Protein: CASSDTSADTQYF.

This clonotype has more than one count but fewer than ten. This chain uses TRBV11-2 with TRBJ1-6; 7 nucleotides line up with TRBD1. Germline V CDR1 and CDR2: SGHAT, FQNNGV. This CDR3 is 16 amino acids long. V was pared by 5 bases and J by 4 bases, with 8 bases of the junction left unmatched. In DNA form, the CDR3 reads TGTGCCAGCAGCCCTAGACAGGGAGGGTATAATTCACCCCTCCACTTT. Protein: CASSPRQGGYNSPLHF. Using reference TRBV11-2 and TRBJ1-6 for the parts outside the CDR3, the full variable domain is EAGVAQSPRYKIIEKRQSVAFWCNPISGHATLYWYQQILGQGPKLLIQFQNNGVVDDSQLPKDRFSAERLKGVDSTLKIQPAKLEDSAVYLCASSPRQGGYNSPLHFGNGTRLTVT.

Worth noting for this clonotype: With a much larger clone just one base away, this may be a read error. In nucleotides, the CDR3 is TGCGCCAGCAGCCGAGGGCCGGGACAGGGGAATCAGCCCCAGCATTTT. It translates to CASSRGPGQGNQPQHF. The chain is built from TRBV4-1 and TRBJ1-5; TRBD1 agrees at 10 bases. CDR1 is MGHRA and CDR2 is YSYEKL in the germline V gene. The CDR3 has 16 residues. The V segment lost 4 bases and the J segment 4 bases; nucleotides outside the gene matches: 7.

This chain uses TRBV9 with TRBJ1-2, with TRBD1 as a possible D gene (6 bases). Trimming stripped 4 bases from V and 3 bases from J, with 22 bases between. The CDR3 runs to 17 residues. Germline lookup yields CDR1 SGDLS and CDR2 YYNGEE. The CDR3 protein is CASSLPRGEKQYYGYTF. DNA for the CDR3: TGTGCCAGCAGCTTACCGAGGGGGGAGAAGCAGTACTATGGCTACACCTTC.

The CDR3 DNA reads TGTGCCAGCAGTGAGAGCGGGGCAAGAAATGAGCAGTTCTTC. It specifies CASSESGARNEQFF. The chain couples TRBV12-3 or TRBV12-4 to TRBJ2-1, with 7 bases fitting TRBD2. This CDR3 has 14 amino acids. Germline trimming cut 5 bases from V and 7 bases from J; bases unmatched to any gene: 8.

The chain carries TRBV25-1 and TRBJ1-4; TRBD1 matches 9 bases. CDR3 length: 16 amino acids. Germline CDR1 is MGHDK and CDR2 is SYGVNS. The J segment lost 8 bases and the V segment lost 6 bases, leaving 13 bases of the junction unmatched. In DNA form, the CDR3 reads TGTGCCAGCAGCGAGGTCCGGACAGGGGAGAAAGAAAAACTGTTTTTT. Amino acids: CASSEVRTGEKEKLFF.

Worth noting for this clonotype: Just one base apart from a much larger clone, this may be a read error. The chain combines TRBV3-1 with TRBJ1-2, with 9 bases aligning to TRBD1. With V trimmed by 4 bases and J by 6 bases, 6 bases remained unmatched. The CDR3 has 14 residues. Per the germline V gene, CDR1 is LGHDT and CDR2 is YNNKEL (reference sequence). The CDR3 nucleotides read TGTGCCAGCAGCCGGGGACAGGGAGGGGATGGCTACACCTTC. Its protein is CASSRGQGGDGYTF.

V gene TRBV19 combines with J gene TRBJ1-5; 8 bases match TRBD1. Germline values: CDR1 LNHDA, CDR2 SQIVND (reference sequence). Germline trimming cut 4 bases from V and 6 bases from J; bases unmatched to any gene: 11. This CDR3 is built from 16 residues. CDR3 sequence (DNA): TGTGCCAGTAGTACCTGGGAAGGGACAGGCATTCAGCCCCAGCATTTT. Protein: CASSTWEGTGIQPQHF. The whole variable domain, remainder taken from reference TRBV19 and TRBJ1-5, is DGGITQSPKYLFRKEGQNVTLSCEQNLNHDAMYWYRQDPGQGLRLIYYSQIVNDFQKGDIAEGYSVSREKKESFPLTVTSAQKNPTAFYLCASSTWEGTGIQPQHFGDGTRLSIL.

This clonotype has ten or more counts. The chain uses TRBV2 and TRBJ2-1, with TRBD2 matching over 10 bases. The CDR3 is 16 residues long. V shed 7 bases and J 0 bases; nucleotides not matched to a gene: 6. Germline values: CDR1 SNHLY, CDR2 FYNNEI. This chain's CDR3 is CASTYGLAVSYNEQFF. CDR3 DNA sequence: TGTGCCAGCACCTACGGACTAGCGGTCTCCTACAATGAGCAGTTCTTC.

On this clonotype: One junction end disagrees with the germline gene, perhaps due to a read error. The chain couples TRBV7-9 to TRBJ1-1; D ambiguous. From germline, CDR1 is SEHNR and CDR2 FQNEAQ (reference sequence). The CDR3 contains 14 residues. In nucleotides, the CDR3 is TGTGCCAGCAGCCCGGCCGACCGGAACAATGAAGCTTTCTTT. This translates into CASSPADRNNEAFF.

The chain joins TRBV20-1 to TRBJ2-1, with a tentative D call TRBD2 (6 bases). Trimming shortened V by 3 bases and J by 8 bases, and 17 bases separated the two germline ends. The CDR3 has 14 residues. The germline gives CDR1 DFQATT, CDR2 SNEGSKA (reference sequence). The CDR3 sequence: CSARDWREHHEQFF. The DNA of the CDR3 is TGCAGTGCTAGGGACTGGAGGGAGCATCATGAGCAGTTCTTC.

Regarding this clonotype: A much larger clone sits a single nucleotide away, making a read error possible. The chain carries TRBV6-2 or TRBV6-3 and TRBJ1-5, with D perhaps matching TRBD1 (6 bases). Germline CDR1 is MNHEY and CDR2 is SVGEGT. The CDR3 covers 13 residues. Written as DNA, the CDR3 is TGTGTCAGCAACCGGGACAACAATCAGCCCCAGCATTTT. Translating gives CVSNRDNNQPQHF.

This chain joins TRBV20-1 and TRBJ1-2, with 10 bases identical to TRBD1. Trimming cost V 6 bases and J 2 bases; bases outside gene matches: 6. The CDR3 consists of 14 residues. Germline V lookup: CDR1 DFQATT, CDR2 SNEGSKA (reference sequence). The DNA of the CDR3 is TGCAGTGCCAGGGACAGGGGCCAAAACTATGGCTACACCTTC. Translation: CSARDRGQNYGYTF.

A word on this clonotype: Germline and junction disagree at one end, which may indicate a read error. The rearrangement joins TRBV7-9 to TRBJ2-5; possibly TRBD1 for D (6 bases). Looked up from germline, CDR1 is SEHNR and CDR2 is FQNEAQ (reference sequence). This CDR3 spans 13 amino acids. The CDR3 reads CASSLTGNEPQYF. The CDR3 DNA is TGTGCCAGCAGCCTGACAGGCAATGAACCCCAGTACTTT. The full variable domain, with the rest looked up from reference TRBV7-9 and TRBJ2-5, is DTGVSQNPRHKITKRGQNVTFRCDPISEHNRLYWYRQTLGQGPEFLTYFQNEAQLEKSRLLSDRFSAERPKGSFSTLEIQRTEQGDSAMYLCASSLTGNEPQYFGPGTRLLVL.

This rearrangement joins TRBV11-2 to TRBJ2-7; D is unclear. Germline V lookup: CDR1 SGHAT, CDR2 FQNNGV. This CDR3 has 12 residues. V was cut by 5 bases and J by 8 bases, with 13 bases left in between. The chain's CDR3 is CASSTHVGQQYF. Here the CDR3 DNA reads TGTGCCAGCAGCACCCACGTTGGACAGCAGTACTTC.

About this clonotype itself: A much more abundant neighbour one base away suggests this may be a read error. The V gene is TRBV12-3 or TRBV12-4, the J gene TRBJ1-1; D remains ambiguous. The CDR3 is 12 amino acids. Between the trimmed V and J ends, which lost 5 bases and 5 bases, there was a span of 9 bases. CDR3 sequence reads: CASSTRLTEAFF. In DNA form, the CDR3 reads TGTGCCAGCAGTACGAGGTTGACTGAAGCTTTCTTT.

This clonotype was seen only once. At one end, the junction sequence differs from germline, possibly due to a read error. V is TRBV2 and J is TRBJ1-4, with no clear D. This CDR3 has 14 amino acids. Germline V gives CDR1 SNHLY, CDR2 FYNNEI. CDR3 region: CASSDGSVYDKLFF. CDR3 DNA: TGTGCCAGCAGTGATGGCTCAGTCTATGATAAACTGTTCTTT.

With regard to this clonotype: It may be a read error: a sequence one base away is much more abundant. The chain links TRBV15 to TRBJ2-1; TRBD1 might be the D (5 bases). CDR3 length equals 14 residues. Germline V gene sequence: CDR1 LNHNV, CDR2 YYDKDF (reference sequence). In DNA, the CDR3 is TGTGCCGCCAGCATGTATCAGGGAAACAATGAGCGGTTCTTC. It yields the protein CAASMYQGNNERFF.

Comment on this clonotype: This could be a read error, since a much larger clone is one nucleotide away. This chain connects TRBV7-3 to TRBJ2-7, with D tentatively TRBD1 (5 bases). Germline V gene lookup returns CDR1 SGHTA and CDR2 FQGTGA. This CDR3 comprises 11 residues. Trimming removed 5 bases at V and 7 bases at J, with 9 bases between. The CDR3 is CASSQGVEQYF. The CDR3 DNA reads TGTGCCAGCAGCCAAGGGGTTGAGCAGTACTTC. The full variable domain, rest sourced from reference TRBV7-3 and TRBJ2-7, is GAGVSQTPSNKVTEKGKYVELRCDPISGHTALYWYRQSLGQGPEFLIYFQGTGAADDSGLPNDRFFAVRPEGSVSTLKIQRTERGDSAVYLCASSQGVEQYFGPGTRLTVT.

This clonotype came up a few times. This chain joins TRBV6-5 and TRBJ1-5; D possibly corresponds to TRBD1 (5 bases). The CDR3 spans 15 residues. V was trimmed by 5 bases and J by 5 bases, leaving 16 bases between them. Germline CDR1 is MNHEY and CDR2 is SVGAGI. CDR3 sequence: CASSGQGVGDQPQHF. In DNA form, the CDR3 reads TGTGCCAGCAGTGGCCAGGGTGTGGGCGATCAGCCCCAGCATTTT.

This clonotype was recorded only once. The rearrangement links TRBV7-4 to TRBJ2-7; D remains ambiguous. The V gene lost 5 bases and the J gene lost 2 bases, with 13 bases spanning the gap. CDR1 is SGHVT, CDR2 SQSDAQ, per germline. CDR3 length equals 14 residues. The CDR3 bases are TGTGCCAGCAGCCCAGCCCGCCGTACCTACGAGCAGTACTTC. Its translation is CASSPARRTYEQYF.

The CDR3 protein is CSASGTGGNYGYTF. CDR3 in DNA: TGCAGTGCGTCCGGGACAGGGGGCAACTATGGCTACACCTTC. The rearrangement joins TRBV20-1 to TRBJ1-2, with 12 bases lining up with TRBD1. This CDR3 contains 14 residues. J was trimmed by 2 bases and V by 6 bases; bases with no gene match: 4. Germline V lookup: CDR1 DFQATT, CDR2 SNEGSKA (reference sequence).

This clonotype was seen many times. The chain joins TRBV5-5 to TRBJ1-1; tentatively, D is TRBD1 (5 bases). The V gene lost 4 bases and the J gene lost 2 bases, with 18 bases spanning the gap. The CDR3 is 16 amino acids. Germline V gene sequence: CDR1 SGHKS, CDR2 YYEKEE (reference sequence). CDR3 coding DNA: TGTGCCAGCAGCCGATGGGGGAGAGGGTCTAACACTGAAGCTTTCTTT. Its translation: CASSRWGRGSNTEAFF.

This clonotype appeared many times. The rearrangement links TRBV11-3 to TRBJ2-2; D gene unclear. Germline V CDR1 and CDR2: SGHNT, YENEEA. The V end was cut by 7 bases, the J end by 7 bases, with 13 bases between. The CDR3 sequence is 13 residues long. CDR3 residues: CASKAQADGELFF. CDR3 nucleotides: TGTGCCAGCAAAGCCCAGGCAGACGGGGAGCTGTTTTTT.

The J gene is TRBJ1-2, the V gene TRBV10-1, with D perhaps TRBD1 (6 bases). This CDR3 comprises 13 residues. Germline V gives CDR1 WNHNN, CDR2 SYGVQD (reference sequence). Trimming took 7 bases from V and 4 from J, leaving 13 bases between them. The CDR3 region is CASTQDRPYGYTF. CDR3 sequence (DNA): TGCGCCAGCACCCAGGACAGACCCTATGGCTACACCTTC.

The V gene is TRBV4-2, the J gene TRBJ2-2; D could derive from TRBD1 or TRBD2 (6 bases each). The germline V gene encodes CDR1 LGHNA and CDR2 YNFKEQ. With 8 bases removed from V and 13 bases from J, the gap between germline ends came to 29 bases. CDR3 length equals 16 residues. The CDR3 DNA sequence: TGTGCCAGCGGCGGGACGGGTGAGGGGGGCCTCCTCGGGCTGTTTTTT. Its translation: CASGGTGEGGLLGLFF.